This TCR beta chain comes out of a study of T cell responses to AZD1222 COVID-19 vaccine. Whole-study results and caveats: Sampling that yielded the repertoires occurred only after the peak T cell response. A mostly white British donor set with more females was recruited, and clonal diversity was possibly underestimated. Unmutated variant regions reportedly attract nearly half of all spike-specific TCRs.

The CDR3 extends over 17 amino acids. Trimming took off 1 base at V and 0 bases at J, with 14 bases between the two ends. The germline V gene has CDR1 LNHDA and CDR2 SQIVND (reference sequence). TCRdb keeps only in-frame clones here, not all; method: immunoSEQ multiplex PCR. The table has 100,000 to 140,000 clones, around nine tenths seen once. A note on this clone: Antigen: not known.

The sequence came from an adult in good health. V usage is TRBV19 and J usage is TRBJ2-3; no clear D gene. Material: peripheral blood, obtained on day 0 of AZD1222 vaccination. The CDR3 is CASSIVSAARSTDTQYF. CDR3 nucleotides: TGTGCCAGTAGTATAGTATCTGCAGCACGGAGCACAGATACGCAGTATTTT.